This T cell receptor (beta chain) was sequenced during a study of regulatory T cells in long-lasting Graves disease. As for time point: persistent/refractory GD, antithyroid drugs over 5 years with positive TRAb. Extracted RNA from PBMCs served as the source of the TCR library. V lost 8 bases and J 3 bases, leaving 13 bases between the germline ends. Germline assignment: CDR1 WSHSY and CDR2 SAAADI. The CDR3 sequence is 13 residues long. Sequencing libraries for TCR beta were prepared with iRepertoire HTBI primers and Arm-PCR of CDR3 regions. TCRdb called the multiplex PCR reads again in MiXCR, with one record for every CDR3 protein. The sample holds 500,000 to 700,000 distinct CDR3 sequences, 30% seen once.

V and J are TRBV10-2 and TRBJ1-1; D remains ambiguous. This sequence originates from a female donor with Graves disease. Sequenced material: peripheral blood mononuclear cells (PBMCs), taken when the disease was refractory, from a patient treated with antithyroid drugs. The CDR3 spells CASGRLWDTEAFF. DNA of the CDR3: TGCGCCAGCGGCCGCTTGTGGGACACTGAAGCTTTCTTT.